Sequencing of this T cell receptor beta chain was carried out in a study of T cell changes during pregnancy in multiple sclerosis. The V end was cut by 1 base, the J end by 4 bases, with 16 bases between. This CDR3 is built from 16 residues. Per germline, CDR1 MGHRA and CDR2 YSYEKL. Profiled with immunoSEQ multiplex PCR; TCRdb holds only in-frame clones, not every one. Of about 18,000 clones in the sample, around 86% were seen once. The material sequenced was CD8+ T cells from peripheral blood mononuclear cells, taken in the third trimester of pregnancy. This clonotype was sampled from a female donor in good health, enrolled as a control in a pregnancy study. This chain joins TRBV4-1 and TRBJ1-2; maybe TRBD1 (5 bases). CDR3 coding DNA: TGCGCCAGCAGCCAAGTGGAAGATGGGGGGGTCTATGGCTACACCTTC. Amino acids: CASSQVEDGGVYGYTF.